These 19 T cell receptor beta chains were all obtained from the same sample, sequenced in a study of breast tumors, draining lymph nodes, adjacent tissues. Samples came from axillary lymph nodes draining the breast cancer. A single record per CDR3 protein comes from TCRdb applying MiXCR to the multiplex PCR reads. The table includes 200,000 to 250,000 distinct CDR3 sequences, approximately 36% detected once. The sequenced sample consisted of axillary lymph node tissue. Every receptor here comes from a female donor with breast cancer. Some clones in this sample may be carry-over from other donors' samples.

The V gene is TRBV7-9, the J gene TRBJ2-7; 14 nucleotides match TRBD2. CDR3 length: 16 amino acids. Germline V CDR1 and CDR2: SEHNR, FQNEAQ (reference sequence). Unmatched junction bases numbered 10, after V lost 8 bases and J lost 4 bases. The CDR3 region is CASGNPGTSGSYEQYF. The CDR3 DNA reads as TGTGCCAGCGGCAACCCCGGGACTAGCGGGAGTTACGAGCAGTACTTC.

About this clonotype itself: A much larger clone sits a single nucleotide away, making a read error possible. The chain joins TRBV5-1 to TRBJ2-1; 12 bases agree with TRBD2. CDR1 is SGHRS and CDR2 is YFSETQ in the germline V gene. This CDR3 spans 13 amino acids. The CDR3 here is CASSWTSGNDQFF. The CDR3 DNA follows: TGCGCCAGCAGCTGGACTAGCGGGAATGACCAGTTCTTC.

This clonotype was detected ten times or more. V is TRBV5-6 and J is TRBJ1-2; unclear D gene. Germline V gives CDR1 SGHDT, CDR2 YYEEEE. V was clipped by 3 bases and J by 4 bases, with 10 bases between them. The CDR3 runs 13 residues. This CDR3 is CASSYYSSYGYTF. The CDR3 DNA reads TGTGCCAGCAGCTATTATTCATCCTATGGCTACACCTTC.

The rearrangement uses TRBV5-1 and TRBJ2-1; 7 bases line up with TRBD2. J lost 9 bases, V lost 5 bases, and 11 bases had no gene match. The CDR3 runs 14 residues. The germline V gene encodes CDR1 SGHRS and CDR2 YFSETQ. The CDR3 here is CASSFRTSGSEQFF. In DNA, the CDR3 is TGCGCCAGCAGTTTTCGGACTAGTGGCAGTGAGCAGTTCTTC.

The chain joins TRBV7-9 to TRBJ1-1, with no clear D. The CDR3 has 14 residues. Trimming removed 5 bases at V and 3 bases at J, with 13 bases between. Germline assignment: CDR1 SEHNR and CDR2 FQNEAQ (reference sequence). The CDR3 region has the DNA TGTGCCAGCAGCCTAGAGGCAAGGCACACTGAAGCTTTCTTT. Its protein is CASSLEARHTEAFF.

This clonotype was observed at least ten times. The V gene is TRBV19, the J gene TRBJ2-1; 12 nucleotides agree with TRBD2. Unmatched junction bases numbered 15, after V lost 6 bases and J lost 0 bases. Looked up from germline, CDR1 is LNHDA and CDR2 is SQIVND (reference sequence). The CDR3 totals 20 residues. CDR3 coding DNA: TGTGCCAGTAGCCTTAGCTTGACTAGCGGGGGCTTTCGCTCCTACAATGAGCAGTTCTTC. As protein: CASSLSLTSGGFRSYNEQFF.

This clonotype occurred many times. The CDR3 sequence is CASSSPGSGVSNEQFF. CDR3 DNA sequence: TGTGCCAGCAGCTCACCTGGTAGCGGGGTTTCCAATGAGCAGTTCTTC. The chain employs TRBV5-6 and TRBJ2-1; 8 bases align to TRBD2. CDR3 length: 16 amino acids. V trimming: 3 bases; J trimming: 6 bases; junction bases outside the gene matches: 11. Germline V gives CDR1 SGHDT, CDR2 YYEEEE. The full variable domain, with the rest looked up from reference TRBV5-6 and TRBJ2-1, is DAGVTQSPTHLIKTRGQQVTLRCSPKSGHDTVSWYQQALGQGPQFIFQYYEEEERQRGNFPDRFSGHQFPNYSSELNVNALLLGDSALYLCASSSPGSGVSNEQFFGPGTRLTVL.

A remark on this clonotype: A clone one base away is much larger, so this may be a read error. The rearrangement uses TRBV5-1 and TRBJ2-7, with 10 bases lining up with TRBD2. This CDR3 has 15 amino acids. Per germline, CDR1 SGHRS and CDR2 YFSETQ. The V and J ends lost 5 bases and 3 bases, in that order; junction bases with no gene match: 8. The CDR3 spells CASRPGASGGYEQYF. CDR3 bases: TGCGCCAGCAGGCCGGGGGCTAGCGGGGGCTACGAGCAGTACTTC.

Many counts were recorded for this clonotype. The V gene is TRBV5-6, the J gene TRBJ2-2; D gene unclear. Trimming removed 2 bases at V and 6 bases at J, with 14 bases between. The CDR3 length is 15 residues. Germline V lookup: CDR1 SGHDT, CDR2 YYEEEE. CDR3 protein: CASSFFRAQAGELFF. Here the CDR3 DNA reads TGTGCCAGCAGCTTCTTCCGGGCACAAGCCGGGGAGCTGTTTTTT.

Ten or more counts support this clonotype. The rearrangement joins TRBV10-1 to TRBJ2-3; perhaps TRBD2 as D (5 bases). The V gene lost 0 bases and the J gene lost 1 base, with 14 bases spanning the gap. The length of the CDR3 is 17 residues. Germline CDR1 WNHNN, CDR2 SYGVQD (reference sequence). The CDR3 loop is CASSESKGPAGTDTQYF. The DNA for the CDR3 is TGCGCCAGCAGTGAGTCGAAGGGCCCAGCGGGCACAGATACGCAGTATTTT.

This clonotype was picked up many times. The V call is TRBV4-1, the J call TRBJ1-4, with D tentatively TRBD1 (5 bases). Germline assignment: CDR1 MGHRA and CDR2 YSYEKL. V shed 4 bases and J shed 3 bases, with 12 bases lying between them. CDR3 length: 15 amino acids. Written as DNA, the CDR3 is TGCGCCAGCAGCCCTAGTCCGGGGGCTAATGAAAAACTGTTTTTT. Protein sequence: CASSPSPGANEKLFF.

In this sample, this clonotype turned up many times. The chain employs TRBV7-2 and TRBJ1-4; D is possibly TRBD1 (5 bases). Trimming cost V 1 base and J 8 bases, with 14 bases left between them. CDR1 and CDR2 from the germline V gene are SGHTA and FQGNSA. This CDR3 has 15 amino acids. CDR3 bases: TGTGCCAGCAGCTTAGGGGGGGGAAAGGCCGAAAAACTGTTTTTT. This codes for CASSLGGGKAEKLFF.

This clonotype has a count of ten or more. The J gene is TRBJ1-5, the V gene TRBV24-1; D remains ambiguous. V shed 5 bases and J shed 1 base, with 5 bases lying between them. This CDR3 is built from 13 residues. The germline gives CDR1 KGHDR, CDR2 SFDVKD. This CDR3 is CATSVGSNQPQHF. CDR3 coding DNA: TGTGCCACCAGTGTCGGAAGCAATCAGCCCCAGCATTTT.

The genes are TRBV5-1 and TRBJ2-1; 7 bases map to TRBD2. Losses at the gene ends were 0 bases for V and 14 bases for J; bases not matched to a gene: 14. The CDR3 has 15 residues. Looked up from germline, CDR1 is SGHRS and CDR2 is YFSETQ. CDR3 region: CASSLVAGESASEFF. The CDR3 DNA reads TGCGCCAGCAGCTTGGTCGCGGGAGAAAGTGCCAGCGAGTTCTTC.

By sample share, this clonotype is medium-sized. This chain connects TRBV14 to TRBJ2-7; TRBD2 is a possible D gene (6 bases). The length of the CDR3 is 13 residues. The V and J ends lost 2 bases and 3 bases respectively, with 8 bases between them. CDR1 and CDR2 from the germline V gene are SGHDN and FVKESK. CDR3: CASSQYSGYEQYF. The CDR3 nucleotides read TGTGCCAGCAGCCAATATAGCGGCTACGAGCAGTACTTC.

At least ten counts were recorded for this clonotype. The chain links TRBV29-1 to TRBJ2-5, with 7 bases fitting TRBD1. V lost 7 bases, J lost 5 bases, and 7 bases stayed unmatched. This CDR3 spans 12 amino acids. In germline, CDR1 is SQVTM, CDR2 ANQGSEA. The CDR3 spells CSADRDRETQYF. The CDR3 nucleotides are TGCAGCGCAGACAGGGACCGGGAGACCCAGTACTTC. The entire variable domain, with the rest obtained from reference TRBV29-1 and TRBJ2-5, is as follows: SAVISQKPSRDICQRGTSLTIQCQVDSQVTMMFWYRQQPGQSLTLIATANQGSEATYESGFVIDKFPISRPNLTFSTLTVSNMSPEDSSIYLCSADRDRETQYFGPGTRLLVL.

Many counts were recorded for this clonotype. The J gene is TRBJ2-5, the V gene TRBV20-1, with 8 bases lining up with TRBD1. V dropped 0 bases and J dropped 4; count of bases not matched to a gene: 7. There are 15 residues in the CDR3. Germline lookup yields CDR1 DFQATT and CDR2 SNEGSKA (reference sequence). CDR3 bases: TGCAGTGCTAGAGATACCCAGGGGGCGCGAGAGACCCAGTACTTC. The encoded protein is CSARDTQGARETQYF.

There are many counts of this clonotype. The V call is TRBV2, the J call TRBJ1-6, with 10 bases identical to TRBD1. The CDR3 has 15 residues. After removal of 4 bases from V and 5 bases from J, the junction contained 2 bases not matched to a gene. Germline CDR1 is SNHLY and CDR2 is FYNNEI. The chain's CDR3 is CASSVGTGDNSPLHF. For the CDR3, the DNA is TGTGCCAGCAGTGTAGGGACAGGGGATAATTCACCCCTCCACTTT.

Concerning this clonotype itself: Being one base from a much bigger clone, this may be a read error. The CDR3 DNA follows: TGTGCCAGCAGCCAAGCTCCCGGGGCGAAAGAGACCCAGTACTTC. Protein sequence: CASSQAPGAKETQYF. The chain links TRBV3-1 to TRBJ2-5; TRBD1 or TRBD2 may be the D gene (5 bases each). The CDR3 is made up of 15 amino acids. V lost 1 base, J lost 3 bases, and 12 bases lay in between. Germline lookup yields CDR1 LGHDT and CDR2 YNNKEL (reference sequence).